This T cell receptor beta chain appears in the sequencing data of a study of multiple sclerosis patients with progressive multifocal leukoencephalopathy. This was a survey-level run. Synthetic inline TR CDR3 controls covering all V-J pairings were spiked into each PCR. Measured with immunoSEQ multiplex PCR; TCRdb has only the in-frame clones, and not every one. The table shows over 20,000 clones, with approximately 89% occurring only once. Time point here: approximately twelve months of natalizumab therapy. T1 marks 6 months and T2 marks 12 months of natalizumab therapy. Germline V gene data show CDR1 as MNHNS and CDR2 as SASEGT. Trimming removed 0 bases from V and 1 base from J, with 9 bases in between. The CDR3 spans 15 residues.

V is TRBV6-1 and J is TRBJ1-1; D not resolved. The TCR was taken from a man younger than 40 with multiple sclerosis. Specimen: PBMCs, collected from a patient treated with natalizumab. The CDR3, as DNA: TGTGCCAGCAGTGAAGCTGGGCGCTGGAACACTGAAGCTTTCTTT. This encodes CASSEAGRWNTEAFF.